These 30 T cell receptor beta chains were all obtained from the same sample, sequenced in a study of blood T cells in healthy people across ages. Together with a sample-barcoded 5' primer, a J-beta primer mix was included in a second PCR lasting about 7 to 11 cycles. Using its own MiXCR run on the 5' RACE reads, TCRdb lists one record per CDR3 protein. The sample shows about 730,000 distinct CDR3 sequences, around 46% of them seen only once. Specimen: blood. Receptors were obtained from an older woman in good health.

This clonotype was counted only a few times. V is TRBV9 and J is TRBJ2-1, with unresolved D. The ends were cut back, 0 bases at V and 4 bases at J, with 11 bases in the middle. CDR1 is SGDLS and CDR2 is YYNGEE in the germline V gene. The CDR3 loop spans 15 amino acids. CDR3 DNA sequence: TGTGCCAGCAGCGTAGACCCGGCCCCTTACAATGAGCAGTTCTTC. Translated: CASSVDPAPYNEQFF.

The chain couples TRBV7-2 to TRBJ1-2; no definite D call. The CDR3 extends over 14 amino acids. V was pared by 1 base and J by 2 bases, with 8 bases between. Germline CDR1 SGHTA, CDR2 FQGNSA. CDR3 nucleotides: TGTGCCAGCAGCTTAGATGGGAGGAACTATGGCTACACCTTC. Its protein product is CASSLDGRNYGYTF.

The J gene is TRBJ1-2, the V gene TRBV7-2; 7 bases are a match to TRBD1. The germline V gene encodes CDR1 SGHTA and CDR2 FQGNSA. The junction had 11 bases not matched to a gene; V was cut back by 3 bases and J by 10 bases. The CDR3 sequence is 14 residues long. In DNA form, the CDR3 reads TGTGCCAGCAGCTTTCGGGACAGAGCTATCGCCTACACCTTC. It codes for CASSFRDRAIAYTF.

This clonotype was counted between two and nine times. The J gene is TRBJ2-1, the V gene TRBV29-1; TRBD2 aligns across 14 bases. The V and J ends lost 7 bases and 5 bases, in that order; junction bases with no gene match: 4. Germline-derived CDR1 and CDR2 are SQVTM and ANQGSEA. This CDR3 is built from 14 residues. The CDR3 here is CSGMGLAGDNEQFF. The DNA of the CDR3 is TGCAGCGGGATGGGACTAGCGGGGGACAATGAGCAGTTCTTC.

This chain connects TRBV7-2 to TRBJ2-7; 9 bases match TRBD1. CDR1 SGHTA and CDR2 FQGNSA come from the germline V gene. The CDR3 contains 16 residues. V dropped 3 bases and J dropped 2; count of bases not matched to a gene: 8. CDR3 sequence (DNA): TGTGCCAGCAGCTTGGGTGCCGGGACAGGGACCTACGAGCAGTACTTC. It translates to CASSLGAGTGTYEQYF.

This clonotype was recorded a few times. This chain connects TRBV20-1 to TRBJ2-4; the match to TRBD2 covers 14 bases. V dropped 3 bases and J dropped 2; count of bases not matched to a gene: 6. The CDR3 sequence is 17 residues long. The germline gives CDR1 DFQATT, CDR2 SNEGSKA (reference sequence). The CDR3 nucleotides are TGCAGTGCTAGTAGACTAGCGGGAGGGAAGACCAAAAACATTCAGTACTTC. Translation gives CSASRLAGGKTKNIQYF.

This rearrangement joins TRBV10-3 to TRBJ1-2; 7 bases are a match to TRBD1. Per the germline V gene, CDR1 is ENHRY and CDR2 is SYGVKD. After removal of 6 bases from V and 4 bases from J, the junction contained 8 bases not matched to a gene. The CDR3 runs 14 residues. The CDR3 is CAIRGQWGVYGYTF. DNA for the CDR3: TGTGCCATCAGGGGACAGTGGGGGGTCTATGGCTACACCTTC.

The V and J genes are TRBV5-1 and TRBJ1-4, with TRBD1 matching 7 bases. CDR1 is SGHRS and CDR2 is YFSETQ in the germline V gene. J lost 8 bases, V lost 0 bases, and 13 bases had no gene match. The CDR3 consists of 17 residues. The CDR3 sequence is CASSLGWVQGLREKLFF. The CDR3 region has the DNA TGCGCCAGCAGCTTGGGTTGGGTACAGGGGCTCAGAGAAAAACTGTTTTTT.

The DNA of the CDR3 is TGTGCCAGCAGTTATCGTGGGCATGAAGCTTTCTTT. This gives the protein CASSYRGHEAFF. The rearrangement uses TRBV6-6 and TRBJ1-1; D remains unclear. With 3 bases removed from V and 7 bases from J, the gap between germline ends came to 9 bases. Germline V gene data show CDR1 as MNHNY and CDR2 as SVGAGI (reference sequence). CDR3 size: 12 residues.

This clonotype was seen a handful of times. The chain joins TRBV18 to TRBJ2-7; D may be TRBD1 (6 bases). The CDR3 length is 15 residues. Germline V gene lookup returns CDR1 KGHSH and CDR2 LQKENI. V lost 6 bases, J lost 1 base, and 16 bases lay in between. The CDR3 bases are TGTGCCAGCTCCCCCGCCGAGCAGGGGTCCTACGAGCAGTACTTC. Its translation is CASSPAEQGSYEQYF.

Concerning this clonotype itself: One end of the junction varies from germline; a read error may be responsible. This CDR3 reads CSAIGTSAGPSDRQYF. As DNA, the CDR3 is TGCAGTGCAATAGGGACTAGCGCCGGACCCTCAGATAGGCAGTATTTT. This chain links TRBV20-1 with TRBJ2-3; TRBD2 aligns across 10 bases. CDR1 is DFQATT, CDR2 SNEGSKA, per germline (reference sequence). The CDR3 has 16 amino acids.

This clonotype occurred a few times. The chain employs TRBV5-5 and TRBJ2-5; 7 bases agree with TRBD2. The V segment lost 2 bases and the J segment 4 bases; nucleotides outside the gene matches: 11. The CDR3 runs to 16 residues. Per germline, CDR1 SGHKS and CDR2 YYEKEE (reference sequence). The CDR3 DNA is TGTGCCAGCAGCTTACCCACGGGGGGAACAGGAGAGACCCAGTACTTC. Residues: CASSLPTGGTGETQYF.

The chain has TRBV6-2 or TRBV6-3 and TRBJ1-2; D unresolved. The germline V gene has CDR1 MNHEY and CDR2 SVGEGT. This CDR3 is 12 amino acids long. Trimming removed 6 bases from V and 4 bases from J, with 9 bases in between. The CDR3 region has the DNA TGTGCCAGCAGGCCCGTAATCTATGGCTACACCTTC. Translation: CASRPVIYGYTF.

Regarding this clonotype: A junction boundary mismatches the germline segment, possibly from a read error. The chain employs TRBV6-4 and TRBJ2-6, with D maybe TRBD1 (5 bases). The CDR3 totals 14 residues. CDR1 is MRHNA and CDR2 is SNTAGT in the germline V gene. The CDR3 DNA sequence: TGTGCCAGCAGTGACTCATCTGGGGCCAACGCCCTGACTTTC. As protein: CASSDSSGANALTF.

The genes are TRBV20-1 and TRBJ1-5; the D is unclear. Germline CDR1 and CDR2: DFQATT and SNEGSKA (reference sequence). This CDR3 region has 14 residues. With 2 bases removed from V and 5 bases from J, the gap between germline ends came to 13 bases. CDR3 sequence reads: CSARSMDGDQPQHF. The CDR3 DNA follows: TGCAGTGCTAGATCCATGGACGGGGATCAGCCCCAGCATTTT.

The chain recombines TRBV4-3 with TRBJ2-7; unclear D gene. Germline-derived CDR1 and CDR2 are LGHNA and YSLEER. This CDR3 region has 15 residues. V was cut by 0 bases and J by 1 base, with 10 bases left in between. CDR3 in DNA: TGCGCCAGCAGCCAAGATGACACCTTTTCCTACGAGCAGTACTTC. Amino acid sequence: CASSQDDTFSYEQYF.

This clonotype was detected only a few times. The chain recombines TRBV5-1 with TRBJ2-4, with D tentatively TRBD1 or TRBD2 (5 bases each). The J call may be faulty, since TRBJ2-7 better matches the DNA end. The CDR3 covers 10 residues. CDR1 and CDR2 from the germline V gene are SGHRS and YFSETQ. In nucleotides, the CDR3 is TGCGCCAGCCGAGGGGCCGAGCAGTACTTC. Its protein is CASRGAEQYF.

This clonotype has a handful of counts. The chain combines TRBV10-3 with TRBJ2-2; perhaps TRBD1 as D (5 bases). The V end was cut by 6 bases, the J end by 7 bases, with 12 bases between. Germline assignment: CDR1 ENHRY and CDR2 SYGVKD. This CDR3 region has 13 residues. CDR3 nucleotides: TGTGCCATCAGCATCAGGGTTGACGGGGAGCTGTTTTTT. Translation: CAISIRVDGELFF.

This chain uses TRBV12-3 or TRBV12-4 with TRBJ1-5; 7 bases are a match to TRBD1. After removal of 1 base from V and 4 bases from J, the junction contained 7 bases not matched to a gene. The CDR3 sequence is 16 residues long. CDR3 residues: CASSLGTGVLNQPQHF. The CDR3 nucleotides are TGTGCCAGCAGTTTAGGCACAGGGGTTTTGAATCAGCCCCAGCATTTT.

The V gene is TRBV10-3, the J gene TRBJ2-1, with 11 positions matching TRBD1. V was clipped by 2 bases and J by 7 bases; unmatched bases: 1. Germline V lookup: CDR1 ENHRY, CDR2 SYGVKD. This CDR3 has 14 amino acids. CDR3: CAISEGQGANEQFF. The CDR3 DNA reads as TGTGCCATCAGTGAGGGACAGGGGGCAAATGAGCAGTTCTTC.

This clonotype was seen only a few times. This chain joins TRBV10-3 and TRBJ2-1, with unresolved D. V shed 5 bases and J shed 8 bases, with 10 bases lying between them. Per germline, CDR1 ENHRY and CDR2 SYGVKD. This CDR3 spans 12 amino acids. The CDR3 loop reads CAISNSGDEQFF. DNA for the CDR3: TGTGCCATCAGTAATAGTGGGGATGAGCAGTTCTTC.

This clonotype was seen a few times. The J gene is TRBJ2-7, the V gene TRBV5-1, with TRBD1 matching 7 bases. The CDR3 is 13 amino acids. The germline V gene encodes CDR1 SGHRS and CDR2 YFSETQ. J gave up 2 bases and V 5 bases, and 4 bases lay outside the gene matches. Written as DNA, the CDR3 is TGCGCCAGCAGTGCCACAGGGGCCTACGAGCAGTACTTC. Protein sequence: CASSATGAYEQYF.

The chain couples TRBV6-2 or TRBV6-3 to TRBJ2-5; 8 nucleotides line up with TRBD2. Per the germline V gene, CDR1 is MNHEY and CDR2 is SVGEGT. This CDR3 contains 16 residues. The trim removed 2 bases at V and 6 bases at J, leaving 11 bases unmatched. CDR3 DNA: TGTGCCAGCAGTTACGGGAGCGGGGGAATCGGCAAGACCCAGTACTTC. Its protein is CASSYGSGGIGKTQYF.

The CDR3 DNA is TGTGCCAGCAGCTCCGCGGACAGGGCTAATGAAAAACTGTTTTTT. Translating gives CASSSADRANEKLFF. The chain links TRBV9 to TRBJ1-4; TRBD1 matches 8 bases. This CDR3 has 15 residues. The germline V gene encodes CDR1 SGDLS and CDR2 YYNGEE. The V gene end was trimmed by 4 bases and the J gene end by 3 bases; junction bases not matched to a gene: 5.

The chain couples TRBV20-1 to TRBJ1-2; D unclear. The germline V gene has CDR1 DFQATT and CDR2 SNEGSKA (reference sequence). Trimming pared 5 bases from V and 3 bases from J, leaving 13 bases between. The CDR3 is 13 residues long. The CDR3 region is CSAVAVTDYGYTF. CDR3 DNA: TGCAGTGCTGTAGCGGTCACAGACTATGGCTACACCTTC.

This clonotype was recorded a few times. The chain joins TRBV27 to TRBJ1-1, with a possible D match to TRBD1 (6 bases). The CDR3 loop spans 15 amino acids. CDR1 is MNHEY and CDR2 is SMNVEV in the germline V gene (reference sequence). The ends were cut back, 3 bases at V and 1 base at J, with 12 bases in the middle. The DNA of the CDR3 is TGTGCCAGCAGTTTCCAGGGGAGAGGGAACACTGAAGCTTTCTTT. Its protein is CASSFQGRGNTEAFF.

The chain carries TRBV3-1 and TRBJ2-4; no reliable D call. The CDR3 totals 16 residues. Germline assignment: CDR1 LGHDT and CDR2 YNNKEL (reference sequence). The germline V and J ends were trimmed by 3 bases and 2 bases, with 14 bases remaining between them. The CDR3 sequence is CASSHPITGTKNIQYF. CDR3 DNA: TGTGCCAGCAGCCACCCGATTACGGGTACCAAAAACATTCAGTACTTC.

The chain recombines TRBV9 with TRBJ2-5, with 13 bases identical to TRBD2. The CDR3 consists of 15 residues. Trimming took 4 bases from V and 5 from J; bases not matched to a gene: 5. Germline V lookup: CDR1 SGDLS, CDR2 YYNGEE. As DNA, the CDR3 is TGTGCCAGCAGCACTAGCGGGGGGGCCCTGGAGACCCAGTACTTC. It encodes CASSTSGGALETQYF.

The genes are TRBV7-2 and TRBJ1-4, with D possibly being TRBD1 (6 bases). This CDR3 spans 14 amino acids. Germline lookup yields CDR1 SGHTA and CDR2 FQGNSA. The V gene lost 3 bases and the J gene lost 8 bases, with 13 bases spanning the gap. CDR3 loop: CASSLSGGREKLFF. The CDR3 DNA reads TGTGCCAGCAGCTTGTCCGGGGGCAGGGAAAAACTGTTTTTT.

The table lists this clonotype with many counts. The genes are TRBV9 and TRBJ2-3; D is unclear. CDR1 and CDR2 from the germline V gene are SGDLS and YYNGEE. V dropped 0 bases and J dropped 6 bases, with 2 bases sitting between them. This CDR3 spans 11 amino acids. CDR3: CASSVDDTQYF. The CDR3 DNA sequence: TGTGCCAGCAGCGTAGATGATACGCAGTATTTT.